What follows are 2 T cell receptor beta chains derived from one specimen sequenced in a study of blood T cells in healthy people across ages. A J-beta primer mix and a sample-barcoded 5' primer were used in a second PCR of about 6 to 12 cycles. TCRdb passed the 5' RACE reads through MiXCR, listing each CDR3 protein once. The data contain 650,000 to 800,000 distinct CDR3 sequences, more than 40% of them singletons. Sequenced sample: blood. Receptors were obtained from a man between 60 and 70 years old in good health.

CDR3 DNA: TGTGCCAGCAGCCCCGCACTAGCGAGCTACGAGCAGTACTTC. It is translated as CASSPALASYEQYF. The J gene is TRBJ2-7, the V gene TRBV7-9; TRBD2 agrees at 7 bases. Germline V CDR1 and CDR2: SEHNR, FQNEAQ (reference sequence). The CDR3 totals 14 residues. Trimming removed 5 bases from V and 3 bases from J; junction bases left unmatched: 7.

The chain's CDR3 is CSVGYTGTANTEAFF. CDR3 sequence (DNA): TGCAGCGTTGGATACACCGGGACAGCAAACACTGAAGCTTTCTTT. This chain joins TRBV29-1 and TRBJ1-1; 7 bases match TRBD1. CDR3 length: 15 amino acids. V gave up 4 bases and J gave up 2 bases; unmatched junction bases: 10. Germline CDR1 and CDR2: SQVTM and ANQGSEA. The complete variable domain, with remaining parts taken from reference TRBV29-1 and TRBJ1-1, reads SAVISQKPSRDICQRGTSLTIQCQVDSQVTMMFWYRQQPGQSLTLIATANQGSEATYESGFVIDKFPISRPNLTFSTLTVSNMSPEDSSIYLCSVGYTGTANTEAFFGQGTRLTVV.